This is a list of T cell receptor beta chains from one sample in a study of metastatic and nonmetastatic thyroid tumors. TCRdb re-processed the PCR reads through MiXCR. The sample has tens of thousands of clones; about 25% are singletons. The sequenced sample consisted of blood. The receptors originated from a female donor with papillary thyroid cancer or a benign thyroid nodule (not recorded which). Some clones in this sample may be carry-over from other donors' samples. Each CDR3 is given with its conserved first and last residue. D genes are given only for firm matches. A row's size may be missing; if present it is once, few, many or a size class.

j_gene | v_gene | d_gene | abundance | CDR3nt | CDR3aa
TRBJ2-1 | TRBV19 | TRBD2 | many | TGTGCCAGTAGTATTCGGGGGGAATCCTACAATGAGCAGTTCTTC | CASSIRGESYNEQFF
TRBJ2-1 | TRBV19 | . | . | TGTGCCAGTAGTATAGTTGCAGGGGAGGTGAATGAGCAGTTCTTC | CASSIVAGEVNEQFF
TRBJ2-3 | TRBV10-3 | . | . | TGTGCCATCAGAACCGATTCAAGCACAGATACGCAGTATTTT | CAIRTDSSTDTQYF
TRBJ2-7 | TRBV10-2 | . | many | TGCGCCAGCAGGAGATACGAGCAGTACTTC | CASRRYEQYF
TRBJ1-2 | TRBV6-1 | . | few | TGTGCCAGCAGCCCCTACCTACTCAGGCGTAACTATGGATACACCTTC | CASSPYLLRRNYGYTF
TRBJ1-3 | TRBV5-6 | . | . | TGTGCCAGCAGTGTTGTGGAACGTAGACTCTCTGGAAACACCATATATTTT | CASSVVERRLSGNTIYF
TRBJ2-3 | TRBV18 | . | many | TGTGCCAGCTCACCGTCGGGACACCTAAGCACAGATACGCAGTATTTT | CASSPSGHLSTDTQYF
TRBJ1-1 | TRBV6-1 | . | many | TGTGCCAGCAGACTCGGGGTAGGGAACACTGAAGCTTTCTTT | CASRLGVGNTEAFF
TRBJ2-2 | TRBV11-2 | . | many | TGTGCCAGCAGCTTAGATTCTTGGTCGTTCGGCGGTCCCTCCACCGGGGAGCTGTTTTTT | CASSLDSWSFGGPSTGELFF
TRBJ1-6 | TRBV12-3/TRBV12-4 | . | . | TGTGCCAGCAGTTTAGGGACTGGTGGTATCCACTTT | CASSLGTGGIHF
TRBJ1-5 | TRBV2 | . | many | TGTGCCAGCAGTGAATCCCCAGCCAAACCCAATCAGCCCCAGCATTTT | CASSESPAKPNQPQHF
TRBJ2-3 | TRBV20-1 | . | many | TGCAGTGCTAGAGTTCGGAGCACAGATACGCAGTATTTT | CSARVRSTDTQYF
TRBJ2-1 | TRBV11-3 | TRBD2 | . | TGTGCCAGCAGCTCCGCATTAGCGGGCGGTGAGCAGTTCTTC | CASSSALAGGEQFF
TRBJ1-1 | TRBV6-1 | . | medium-sized | TGTGCCAGCAGCAGAAACGGACAGCTTGAAGCTTTCTTT | CASSRNGQLEAFF
TRBJ2-5 | TRBV18 | TRBD1 | many | TGCGCCAGCTCATCTACAGGGGTTGGGGAGACCCAGTACTTC | CASSSTGVGETQYF
TRBJ1-6 | TRBV5-8 | TRBD1 | many | TGTGCCAGCAGCTTGGGTGCCGCAGGGGGAAATTCACCCCTCCACTTT | CASSLGAAGGNSPLHF
TRBJ1-1 | TRBV5-1 | . | many | TGCGCCAGCAGCTTGAACCAGAACACTGAAGCTTTCTTT | CASSLNQNTEAFF
TRBJ1-1 | TRBV18 | . | many | TGTGCCAGCTCACCAGGCATCTCTGAAGCTTTCTTT | CASSPGISEAFF
TRBJ2-7 | TRBV27 | . | medium-sized | TGTGCCAGCAGTTTTGGAGGGGGAGCCTACGAGCAGTACTTC | CASSFGGGAYEQYF
TRBJ2-5 | TRBV7-9 | . | . | TGTGCCAGCAGCTTCACCACTGACAGGACGGGAAAAGAGACCCAGTACTTC | CASSFTTDRTGKETQYF
TRBJ2-7 | TRBV7-9 | . | many | TGTGCCAGCAGTGGACAGAGTCCCTACGAGCAGTACTTC | CASSGQSPYEQYF
TRBJ2-1 | TRBV11-3 | TRBD2 | . | TGTGCCAGCAGCCCGCGCGGACTAGCGGTCTCCTACAATGAGCAGTTCTTC | CASSPRGLAVSYNEQFF
TRBJ1-4 | TRBV5-6 | . | many | TGTGCCAGCAGCTCTGTACAGTATAATGAAAAACTGTTTTTT | CASSSVQYNEKLFF
TRBJ2-7 | TRBV6-1 | . | medium-sized | TGTGCCAGCAGTTCCGAGATAGCCTACGAGCAGTACTTC | CASSSEIAYEQYF
TRBJ2-2 | TRBV6-4 | . | many | TGTGCCAGCAGTGACTCGAGCTCCCGTAGTCACACCGGGGAGCTGTTTTTT | CASSDSSSRSHTGELFF
TRBJ2-5 | TRBV7-2 | TRBD1 | many | TGTGCCAGCAGTTCGGGACAGGGTTTTGAGACCCAGTACTTC | CASSSGQGFETQYF
TRBJ2-1 | TRBV9 | TRBD2 | many | TGTGCCAGCACCCCCTGGCTAGCGGGAGTCGATGAGCAGTTCTTC | CASTPWLAGVDEQFF
TRBJ2-7 | TRBV15 | . | many | TGTGCCACCAGCAAGTCGGGCTCCTACGAGCAGTACTTC | CATSKSGSYEQYF
TRBJ2-7 | TRBV5-1 | . | many | TGCGCCAGCAGCTTGGCCGGTTCGACTCTTCTCTCCTACGAGCAGTACTTC | CASSLAGSTLLSYEQYF
TRBJ1-3 | TRBV28 | . | medium-sized | TGTGCCAGCAGTTTTGGGACCCCGGGCTCTGGAAACACCATATATTTT | CASSFGTPGSGNTIYF
TRBJ1-1 | TRBV4-1 | . | . | TGCGCCAGCGGCCCTTTCATGCGGGCGGATACTGAAGCTTTCTTT | CASGPFMRADTEAFF
TRBJ1-5 | TRBV20-1 | TRBD1 | many | TGCAGTGCTAGATGGGGGACAGGGTACAATCAGCCCCAGCATTTT | CSARWGTGYNQPQHF
TRBJ2-5 | TRBV29-1 | . | many | TGCAGCGTTGTGGTGGCGGCCAAAGAGACCCAGTACTTC | CSVVVAAKETQYF
TRBJ2-1 | TRBV6-1 | TRBD2 | . | TGTGCCAGCAGTCTGAAGGGACTAGAAGGGAAGGCGCAGTTCTTC | CASSLKGLEGKAQFF
TRBJ2-5 | TRBV7-3 | TRBD2 | many | TGTGCCAACAGCTTAGGACTAGCGGGAGGGCAAGAGACCCAGTACTTC | CANSLGLAGGQETQYF
TRBJ2-3 | TRBV11-1 | . | many | TGTGCCAGCAGCTTAGTTACCGGTTCTAGCACAGATACGCAGTATTTT | CASSLVTGSSTDTQYF
TRBJ1-2 | TRBV4-1 | . | medium-sized | TGCGCCAGCAGTGAGGCAGCCAACTATGGCTACACCTTC | CASSEAANYGYTF
TRBJ2-7 | TRBV12-3/TRBV12-4 | TRBD1 | . | TGTGCCAGCAGTTTGGACAGGGGAGGCGAGCAGTACTTC | CASSLDRGGEQYF
TRBJ2-7 | TRBV12-3/TRBV12-4 | TRBD2 | few | TGTGCCAGCAGTTTGTCCAGCGGGAGAAACGAGCAGTACTTC | CASSLSSGRNEQYF
TRBJ2-4 | TRBV5-5 | . | many | TGTGCCAGCAGCTTGGAAAGAGGAGGGATCGGTGCCAAAAACATTCAGTACTTC | CASSLERGGIGAKNIQYF
TRBJ2-1 | TRBV29-1 | TRBD2 | many | TGCAGCGCCGGGACTAACGCTGAGCAGTTCTTC | CSAGTNAEQFF
TRBJ2-1 | TRBV4-1 | TRBD2 | many | TGCGCCACCACTAGCGGGAGTTACAATGAGCAGTTCTTC | CATTSGSYNEQFF
TRBJ1-2 | TRBV29-1 | . | many | TGCAGCGTTGCCCCATTACTAAACTATGGCTACACCTTC | CSVAPLLNYGYTF
TRBJ2-1 | TRBV6-2/TRBV6-3 | TRBD2 | . | TGTGCCAGCAGTGTAGCGGGAGATGCATACAATGAGCAGTTCTTC | CASSVAGDAYNEQFF
TRBJ2-2 | TRBV5-1 | TRBD1 | . | TGCGCCAGCGGCTTGCTAGGGGGCAGCACCGGGGAGCTGTTTTTT | CASGLLGGSTGELFF
TRBJ2-7 | TRBV27 | TRBD2 | many | TGTGCCAGCAGTCCCCGGGGGGCCTACGAGCAGTACTTC | CASSPRGAYEQYF
TRBJ1-1 | TRBV2 | . | many | TGTGCCAGCAGTGGGGGACTTATGAACACTGAAGCTTTCTTT | CASSGGLMNTEAFF
TRBJ2-2 | TRBV6-2/TRBV6-3 | TRBD2 | . | TGTGCCAGCACCCACGTGGCTAGCGGGGGTTTCCTCGAGGGCGGGGAGCTGTTTTTT | CASTHVASGGFLEGGELFF
TRBJ2-7 | TRBV27 | . | many | TGTGCCAGCAGTTTAATAGGGGATGAGCAGTACTTC | CASSLIGDEQYF
TRBJ2-7 | TRBV11-2 | . | medium-sized | TGTGCCAGCAGCTTAACACAGGGAATACACTACGAGCAGTACTTC | CASSLTQGIHYEQYF
TRBJ1-5 | TRBV28 | TRBD1 | medium-sized | TGTGCCAGCAGTTTACGGCGCACCCGGGACAGGTCAAATCAGCCCCAGCATTTT | CASSLRRTRDRSNQPQHF
TRBJ1-6 | TRBV30 | . | . | TGTGCCTGGAGCGCCAGGGGAGGGTCACCCCTCCACTTT | CAWSARGGSPLHF
TRBJ1-5 | TRBV24-1 | TRBD1 | many | TGTGCCACCAGTGCCTCCGGGACAGAAGCCTATGTAGTTAGCAATCAGCCCCAGCATTTT | CATSASGTEAYVVSNQPQHF
TRBJ2-4 | TRBV3-1 | TRBD2 | many | TGTGCCAGCAGTCCCGGGACTAGCGGAGTAGCCAAAAACATTCAGTACTTC | CASSPGTSGVAKNIQYF